Listed below are T cell receptor beta chains from one sample, sequenced in a study of shared clonotypes between healthy human individuals. Using immunoSEQ multiplex PCR, the repertoire was profiled, and TCRdb retains in-frame clones only, with some absent. The table lists 700,000 or so clones, 72% of them singletons, with about 1.8% in the top ten. Sequencing was performed on memory CD4+ T cells sorted from blood. These receptors all come from a woman between 25 and 40 years old in good health. Both conserved end residues are part of each CDR3. The order of the fields is D gene, clone size, J gene, V gene, CDR3 DNA, CDR3 protein. The D gene is left open where the match is weak. Clone size is given for some rows only: seen once, a few or many times, or a class if the clone is expanded.

D: -; size: -; J: TRBJ1-1; V: TRBV19; DNA: TGTGCCAGTAGTATGCTAACAGGGACAATGAACACTGAAGCTTTCTTT; CDR3: CASSMLTGTMNTEAFF
D: -; size: many; J: TRBJ2-7; V: TRBV7-2; DNA: TGTGCCAGCAGCCCCGTGACGCGATACGAGCAGTACTTC; CDR3: CASSPVTRYEQYF
D: -; size: -; J: TRBJ1-3; V: TRBV4-1; DNA: TGCGCCAGCAGCGCCCGGGGGGTTGGAAACACCATATATTTT; CDR3: CASSARGVGNTIYF
D: TRBD2; size: -; J: TRBJ2-1; V: TRBV28; DNA: TGTGCCAGCCTTAGCGGGAGTGATCGCAATGAGCAGTTCTTC; CDR3: CASLSGSDRNEQFF
D: -; size: -; J: TRBJ2-5; V: TRBV20-1; DNA: TGCAGTGCTGAGGGTCGCGAGACCCAGTACTTC; CDR3: CSAEGRETQYF
D: TRBD1; size: -; J: TRBJ2-7; V: TRBV18; DNA: TGTGCCAGCTCACTCCGCAACGTAGGGACAGGGCAGTACGAGCAGTACTTC; CDR3: CASSLRNVGTGQYEQYF
D: -; size: -; J: TRBJ2-7; V: TRBV5-1; DNA: TGCGCCAGCAGCTTGGAGGCAGGGCCCTACGAGCAGTACTTC; CDR3: CASSLEAGPYEQYF
D: -; size: -; J: TRBJ2-7; V: TRBV18; DNA: TGTGCCAGCTCACCGGGTCATTACGAGCAGTACTTC; CDR3: CASSPGHYEQYF
D: TRBD2; size: -; J: TRBJ2-1; V: TRBV2; DNA: TGTGCCAGCAGAGCCGGGACTAGCGGGAGCGATGAGCAGTTCTTC; CDR3: CASRAGTSGSDEQFF
D: -; size: many; J: TRBJ2-5; V: TRBV25-1; DNA: TGTGCCAGCAGTGATAAGGGAGAGCCGGAGACCCAGTACTTC; CDR3: CASSDKGEPETQYF
D: TRBD1; size: -; J: TRBJ2-7; V: TRBV6-1; DNA: TGTGCCAGCAGATCACCGGGACAGGGTTCTTACGAGCAGTACTTC; CDR3: CASRSPGQGSYEQYF
D: -; size: -; J: TRBJ2-3; V: TRBV29-1; DNA: TGCAGCGCCAAGTCGGAGGGGTTTAGGACGCAGTATTTT; CDR3: CSAKSEGFRTQYF
D: -; size: -; J: TRBJ1-2; V: TRBV5-1; DNA: TGCGCCAGCAGCTTGGCAGGGGCTGACTATGGCTACACCTTC; CDR3: CASSLAGADYGYTF
D: -; size: -; J: TRBJ2-3; V: TRBV5-4; DNA: TGTGCCAGCAGCTTGGCACGGAAAACAGATACGCAGTATTTT; CDR3: CASSLARKTDTQYF
D: -; size: once; J: TRBJ2-7; V: TRBV28; DNA: TGTGCCAGCAGGTTTACACAGCTGAGCTCCTACGAGCAGTACTTC; CDR3: CASRFTQLSSYEQYF
D: -; size: -; J: TRBJ2-3; V: TRBV7-3; DNA: TGTGCCAGCAGCAAGGCCGGGACGCTGGAGTCAGATACGCAGTATTTT; CDR3: CASSKAGTLESDTQYF
D: TRBD1; size: -; J: TRBJ1-5; V: TRBV10-3; DNA: TGTGCCATCAGTGAGTCGATCACGGCTCAGGGGGGCAATCAGCCCCAGCATTTT; CDR3: CAISESITAQGGNQPQHF
D: TRBD1; size: -; J: TRBJ1-1; V: TRBV29-1; DNA: TGCAGCGCCTCAGGGGGAGACACTGAAGCTTTCTTT; CDR3: CSASGGDTEAFF
D: -; size: -; J: TRBJ2-7; V: TRBV19; DNA: TGTGCCAGTAAGGAGGGTCCCAACTCCTACGAGCAGTACTTC; CDR3: CASKEGPNSYEQYF
D: -; size: -; J: TRBJ1-2; V: TRBV28; DNA: TGTGCCAGCAGTCCCGCCCTGACGCGGACCTACACCTTC; CDR3: CASSPALTRTYTF
D: -; size: -; J: TRBJ1-2; V: TRBV4-1; DNA: TGCGCCAGCAGCCAAGGGTCCGGAGGGGCTAACTATGGCTACACCTTC; CDR3: CASSQGSGGANYGYTF
D: -; size: few; J: TRBJ2-7; V: TRBV6-5; DNA: TGTGCCAGCAGTCTTAGAGGGGCCAGTATATACGAGCAGTACTTC; CDR3: CASSLRGASIYEQYF
D: -; size: -; J: TRBJ2-7; V: TRBV28; DNA: TGTGCCAGCAGTAGAGCCCCCCGTGGGAACTACGAGCAGTACTTC; CDR3: CASSRAPRGNYEQYF
D: TRBD2; size: -; J: TRBJ2-2; V: TRBV7-8; DNA: TGTGCCAGCAGCCGTGGTACTAGCGGGAGTAGTTCCGGGGAGCTGTTTTTT; CDR3: CASSRGTSGSSSGELFF
D: TRBD1; size: -; J: TRBJ1-4; V: TRBV2; DNA: TGTGCCAGCACCCGACAGGGGGAAACTAATGAAAAACTGTTTTTT; CDR3: CASTRQGETNEKLFF
D: TRBD1; size: -; J: TRBJ1-3; V: TRBV27; DNA: TGTGCCAGCAGTTCCCTCCAGGGGGCTGCTGGAAACACCATATATTTT; CDR3: CASSSLQGAAGNTIYF
D: -; size: -; J: TRBJ2-7; V: TRBV5-6; DNA: TGTGCCAGCAGCTTGAGCAGGAGATCCGACTACGAGCAGTACTTC; CDR3: CASSLSRRSDYEQYF
D: -; size: -; J: TRBJ2-5; V: TRBV19; DNA: TGTGCCAGTAGTGTAGGTGGCACAGCCCAAGAGACCCAGTACTTC; CDR3: CASSVGGTAQETQYF
D: -; size: many; J: TRBJ2-2; V: TRBV6-1; DNA: TGTGCCAGCAGTGGGCAGGGATGGTCCACCGGGGAGCTGTTTTTT; CDR3: CASSGQGWSTGELFF
D: TRBD2; size: few; J: TRBJ2-2; V: TRBV5-1; DNA: TGCGCCAGCATCGGGGGACTAGCGGGAAGTGGGAACACCGGGGAGCTGTTTTTT; CDR3: CASIGGLAGSGNTGELFF
D: -; size: -; J: TRBJ2-1; V: TRBV5-1; DNA: TGCGCCAGCAGCGCCGACTCGACGACCTACAATGAGCAGTTCTTC; CDR3: CASSADSTTYNEQFF
D: TRBD2; size: -; J: TRBJ2-7; V: TRBV28; DNA: TGTGCCAGCAGTTTACCGACTAGCGGTACCTACGAGCAGTACTTC; CDR3: CASSLPTSGTYEQYF
D: TRBD1; size: -; J: TRBJ2-7; V: TRBV28; DNA: TGTGCCAGCAGTTCGGGATGGGACAGGGGAGGGTACGAGCAGTACTTC; CDR3: CASSSGWDRGGYEQYF
D: -; size: -; J: TRBJ2-1; V: TRBV5-1; DNA: TGCGCCAGCAGCTTGGGTGATAGCACCGTTCCAACGGTTGAGCAGTTCTTC; CDR3: CASSLGDSTVPTVEQFF
D: -; size: -; J: TRBJ2-7; V: TRBV14; DNA: TGTGCCAGCAGCTGGGGACTCAGGGCGAAGCAGTACTTC; CDR3: CASSWGLRAKQYF
D: -; size: -; J: TRBJ1-6; V: TRBV7-6; DNA: TGTGCCAGCAGCTTACAGGGGAATTCACCCCTCCACTTT; CDR3: CASSLQGNSPLHF
D: -; size: -; J: TRBJ2-1; V: TRBV5-1; DNA: TGCGCCAGCAGCTTACTCGGGGAGGCTTACAATGAGCAGTTCTTC; CDR3: CASSLLGEAYNEQFF
D: TRBD1; size: -; J: TRBJ2-1; V: TRBV7-3; DNA: TGTGCCAGCAGCTCGGGACAGGCGTTCAATGAGCAGTTCTTC; CDR3: CASSSGQAFNEQFF
D: -; size: once; J: TRBJ2-5; V: TRBV7-2; DNA: TGTGCCAGCAGTAAAACAGGAGATGAGACCCAGTACTTC; CDR3: CASSKTGDETQYF
D: -; size: -; J: TRBJ1-2; V: TRBV28; DNA: TGTGCCAGCAGTTTAGGTTCAGCAGGGGTTAACTATGGCTACACCTTC; CDR3: CASSLGSAGVNYGYTF
D: -; size: once; J: TRBJ2-3; V: TRBV28; DNA: TGTGCCAGCAGACCAGCGGACATCCTCGGCACAGATACGCAGTATTTT; CDR3: CASRPADILGTDTQYF
D: TRBD1; size: once; J: TRBJ2-5; V: TRBV5-1; DNA: TGCGCCAGCAGCCTGGGACAGGAGTTTGAGACCCAGTACTTC; CDR3: CASSLGQEFETQYF
D: TRBD1; size: -; J: TRBJ1-2; V: TRBV2; DNA: TGTGCCAGCAGTGGGGACAGGGATAGAGGCTACACCTTC; CDR3: CASSGDRDRGYTF
D: TRBD1; size: -; J: TRBJ2-5; V: TRBV4-1; DNA: TGCGCCAGCAGAGTCGTGACAGGGGCGCAAGGGGAGACCCAGTACTTC; CDR3: CASRVVTGAQGETQYF
D: -; size: -; J: TRBJ1-5; V: TRBV7-2; DNA: TGTGCCACCCGAGGAGGTGGAGGCCAGCCCCAGCATTTT; CDR3: CATRGGGGQPQHF
D: -; size: -; J: TRBJ2-7; V: TRBV19; DNA: TGTGCCAGTAGTATAGATGTCCCGGGGGTGCTTCCTTCCTACGAGCAGTACTTC; CDR3: CASSIDVPGVLPSYEQYF
D: -; size: -; J: TRBJ1-4; V: TRBV28; DNA: TGTGCCAGCGGAGGGAGTCCAGGGAGGAATGAAAAACTGTTTTTT; CDR3: CASGGSPGRNEKLFF
D: -; size: -; J: TRBJ2-2; V: TRBV7-2; DNA: TGTGCCAGCAGCTTCCGGGACGCCGGGGAGCTGTTTTTT; CDR3: CASSFRDAGELFF
D: TRBD2; size: -; J: TRBJ2-2; V: TRBV19; DNA: TGTGCCAGTAGAGGCGGGGGGAACACCGGGGAGCTGTTTTTT; CDR3: CASRGGGNTGELFF
D: -; size: -; J: TRBJ1-1; V: TRBV27; DNA: TGTGCCAGCAGTAAAACTTTAGGGACTGAAGCTTTCTTT; CDR3: CASSKTLGTEAFF
D: -; size: -; J: TRBJ2-6; V: TRBV19; DNA: TGTGCCAGTAGTATGACCTCTGGGGCCAACGTCCTGACTTTC; CDR3: CASSMTSGANVLTF
D: -; size: few; J: TRBJ1-5; V: TRBV5-4; DNA: TGTGCCAGCAGCTTGGCCCCGGCCACAGATCAGCCCCAGCATTTT; CDR3: CASSLAPATDQPQHF
D: -; size: many; J: TRBJ1-1; V: TRBV11-1; DNA: TGTGCCAGCAGCTTAGCGCGTCCGGAGAACACTGAAGCTTTCTTT; CDR3: CASSLARPENTEAFF
D: -; size: -; J: TRBJ2-2; V: TRBV7-6; DNA: TGTGCCAGCAGCTTAGGGGTGGGGCAAGCGAACACCGGGGAGCTGTTTTTT; CDR3: CASSLGVGQANTGELFF
D: -; size: once; J: TRBJ2-1; V: TRBV19; DNA: TGTGCCAGTAGTATTGGGGGGTTCAATGAGCAGTTCTTC; CDR3: CASSIGGFNEQFF
D: TRBD1; size: once; J: TRBJ2-2; V: TRBV6-5; DNA: TGTGCCAGCAGTAGGGACAGGGGGCACACCGGGGAGCTGTTTTTT; CDR3: CASSRDRGHTGELFF
D: -; size: -; J: TRBJ2-7; V: TRBV27; DNA: TGTGCCAGCAGCCCGGGACTCCGGAGCTCCTACGAGCAGTACTTC; CDR3: CASSPGLRSSYEQYF